This is a list of T cell receptor beta chains from one sample in a study of blood T cell repertoires in COVID-19. TCRdb keeps only in-frame clones here, not all; method: immunoSEQ multiplex PCR. The data show more than 150,000 clones, with 70% to 90% seen just once and around 2.6% held by the top ten. Sequenced: peripheral blood. These receptors all stem from a middle-aged man with active or convalescent COVID-19. CDR3s include the opening cysteine and the closing phenylalanine or tryptophan. A D gene is named only where the DNA matches it firmly. Expanded clones get a size class; other rows say once, few or many, or leave the size out.

v_call	clone_size	d_call	j_call	cdr3_aa	cdr3_nt
TRBV13	NA	NA	TRBJ2-7	CASSPQGNPSYEQYF	TGTGCCAGCAGTCCACAGGGTAACCCCTCCTACGAGCAGTACTTC
TRBV4-3	NA	TRBD1	TRBJ1-5	CASSQGWTGGNFSNQPQHF	TGCGCCAGCAGCCAAGGATGGACAGGGGGTAACTTTAGCAATCAGCCCCAGCATTTT
TRBV6-5	NA	NA	TRBJ1-1	CASSYGGTEAFF	TGTGCCAGCAGTTACGGGGGGACTGAAGCTTTCTTT
TRBV27	NA	TRBD1	TRBJ1-3	CASSLTGGGNTIYF	TGTGCCAGCAGTTTAACAGGGGGAGGAAACACCATATATTTT
TRBV28	NA	NA	TRBJ2-7	CASSPSVVPYEQYF	TGTGCCAGCAGCCCTAGTGTGGTTCCCTACGAGCAGTACTTC
TRBV6-2/TRBV6-3	NA	NA	TRBJ1-2	CASSRTPEAGASYTF	TGTGCCAGCAGTCGTACCCCGGAGGCAGGGGCAAGCTACACCTTC
TRBV10-1	NA	NA	TRBJ1-5	CASSESQGPQHF	TGCGCCAGCAGTGAGTCCCAGGGGCCCCAGCATTTT
TRBV18	NA	NA	TRBJ2-2	CASSPRPSTGELFF	TGTGCCAGCTCACCACGGCCGTCCACCGGGGAGCTGTTTTTT
TRBV19	NA	NA	TRBJ2-3	CASSIDQVATDTQYF	TGTGCCAGTAGTATAGATCAGGTTGCCACAGATACGCAGTATTTT
TRBV6-5	NA	TRBD1	TRBJ2-5	CASSGQGETQYF	TGTGCCAGCAGCGGACAGGGAGAGACCCAGTACTTC
TRBV6-5	NA	TRBD1	TRBJ1-1	CASSYRGPKTEAFF	TGTGCCAGCAGTTACAGGGGGCCGAAGACTGAAGCTTTCTTT
TRBV2	NA	TRBD1	TRBJ1-2	CASSAIRTGAYGYTF	TGTGCCAGCAGCGCAATTAGGACAGGGGCATATGGCTACACCTTC
TRBV5-4	NA	NA	TRBJ1-6	CASSSTRDIDNSPLHF	TGTGCCAGCAGCTCGACACGGGACATAGATAATTCACCCCTCCACTTT
TRBV6-6	NA	NA	TRBJ2-2	CASSSSGELFF	TGTGCCAGCAGTTCCAGCGGGGAGCTGTTTTTT
TRBV12-3/TRBV12-4	NA	NA	TRBJ1-3	CASSPGNTIYF	TGTGCCAGCAGTCCCGGTAACACCATATATTTT
TRBV5-6	few	NA	TRBJ1-1	CASSLNGRRERNTEAFF	TGTGCCAGCAGCTTGAACGGCAGGCGGGAACGGAACACTGAAGCTTTCTTT
TRBV6-6	few	TRBD2	TRBJ2-7	CASSYKGGVEQYF	TGTGCCAGCAGTTACAAGGGAGGGGTCGAGCAGTACTTC
TRBV19	NA	TRBD2	TRBJ2-1	CASSIGLAGGSPYNEQFF	TGTGCCAGTAGTATAGGCCTAGCGGGGGGGTCCCCCTACAATGAGCAGTTCTTC
TRBV28	NA	NA	TRBJ2-2	CASLTPNTGELFF	TGTGCCAGCCTGACACCGAACACCGGGGAGCTGTTTTTT
TRBV27	once	NA	TRBJ1-2	CASRETGENYGYTF	TGTGCCAGCAGGGAAACCGGGGAAAACTATGGCTACACCTTC
TRBV30	NA	NA	TRBJ1-5	CAWSGGGQKPQHF	TGTGCCTGGAGTGGGGGGGGCCAAAAGCCCCAGCATTTT
TRBV7-9	NA	TRBD1	TRBJ2-7	CASSPIGQAATYEQYF	TGTGCCAGCAGCCCTATCGGACAGGCCGCGACCTACGAGCAGTACTTC
TRBV5-1	NA	TRBD1	TRBJ2-2	CASSRQGANTGELFF	TGCGCCAGCAGTAGACAGGGGGCAAACACCGGGGAGCTGTTTTTT
TRBV7-9	NA	NA	TRBJ1-6	CASSGLGPYNSPLHF	TGTGCCAGCAGCGGTTTGGGCCCCTATAATTCACCCCTCCACTTT
TRBV5-6	NA	TRBD1	TRBJ2-7	CASSLGGQAGYEQYF	TGTGCCAGCAGCCTGGGGGGACAGGCCGGCTACGAGCAGTACTTC
TRBV25-1	NA	NA	TRBJ1-1	CASSNPDSRAFF	TGTGCCAGCAGTAATCCGGACAGTAGAGCTTTCTTT
TRBV19	NA	NA	TRBJ1-1	CASSIDSSNTEAFF	TGTGCCAGTAGTATAGACAGTTCGAACACTGAAGCTTTCTTT
TRBV6-2/TRBV6-3	NA	TRBD1	TRBJ2-1	CASSTGQGLVIGNEQFF	TGTGCCAGCAGTACTGGACAGGGTTTGGTCATTGGCAATGAGCAGTTCTTC
TRBV20-1	NA	NA	TRBJ1-6	CSASPRKGPLREVDSPLHF	TGCAGTGCTAGTCCCCGCAAGGGGCCTTTGAGAGAGGTGGATTCACCCCTCCACTTT
TRBV7-6	NA	NA	TRBJ2-5	CASSSMRGRTQETQYF	TGTGCCAGCAGCTCCATGAGAGGGCGAACTCAAGAGACCCAGTACTTC
TRBV29-1	NA	NA	TRBJ1-2	CSVEKGRGLYGYTF	TGCAGCGTTGAGAAGGGTAGGGGCCTTTATGGCTACACCTTC
TRBV5-4	once	TRBD1	TRBJ2-1	CASSTQGNEQFF	TGTGCCAGCAGCACACAGGGGAATGAGCAGTTCTTC
TRBV5-1	NA	NA	TRBJ1-6	CASSLAGVRGNSPLHF	TGCGCCAGCAGCTTGGCGGGGGTACGAGGTAATTCACCCCTCCACTTT
TRBV6-5	once	NA	TRBJ1-1	CASIRLEGRNTEAFF	TGTGCCAGCATCAGACTCGAAGGGAGAAACACTGAAGCTTTCTTT
TRBV6-5	NA	NA	TRBJ1-6	CASSYSGVNSPLHF	TGTGCCAGCAGTTACTCCGGAGTTAATTCACCCCTCCACTTT
TRBV2	NA	TRBD2	TRBJ2-7	CASSDSAGGLYEQYF	TGTGCCAGCAGTGACTCAGCGGGGGGGCTCTACGAGCAGTACTTC
TRBV18	NA	NA	TRBJ1-6	CASSPNRQFASGKSPLHF	TGTGCCAGCTCACCTAACCGACAGTTTGCGAGTGGAAAATCACCCCTCCACTTT
TRBV2	NA	NA	TRBJ2-2	CASSEILTGELFF	TGTGCCAGCAGTGAAATCTTAACCGGGGAGCTGTTTTTT
TRBV5-4	NA	NA	TRBJ2-3	CASSHGRTASTDTQYF	TGTGCCAGCAGCCATGGACGGACAGCCAGCACAGATACGCAGTATTTT
TRBV19	NA	TRBD1	TRBJ2-2	CASRSSGTGFAGELFF	TGTGCCAGTAGGAGTTCCGGGACAGGGTTTGCCGGGGAGCTGTTTTTT
TRBV7-2	NA	NA	TRBJ1-5	CASSLIHFAGEHQPQHF	TGTGCCAGCAGCTTAATTCATTTCGCAGGTGAGCATCAGCCCCAGCATTTT
TRBV7-2	few	NA	TRBJ1-6	CASSLAGVGSVNSPLHF	TGTGCCAGCAGCTTAGCCGGGGTGGGGTCTGTTAATTCACCCCTCCACTTT
TRBV7-9	NA	NA	TRBJ1-2	CASSLSGGYTF	TGTGCCAGCAGCTTATCAGGGGGCTACACCTTC
TRBV5-1	NA	TRBD1	TRBJ1-5	CASSLVTGGSQHF	TGCGCCAGCAGCTTGGTAACAGGGGGCTCCCAGCATTTT
TRBV6-5	NA	NA	TRBJ1-1	CASMERGWNTEAFF	TGTGCCAGCATGGAGAGGGGGTGGAACACTGAAGCTTTCTTT
TRBV19	NA	TRBD1	TRBJ2-7	CANSKSGQGTYEQYF	TGTGCCAATAGTAAAAGCGGACAGGGGACCTACGAGCAGTACTTC
TRBV11-3	NA	TRBD1	TRBJ2-7	CASSPRDRGTYEQYF	TGTGCCAGCAGCCCCCGGGACAGGGGGACCTACGAGCAGTACTTC
TRBV29-1	NA	TRBD1	TRBJ1-1	CSVEEGQSAFF	TGCAGCGTTGAAGAGGGACAGTCAGCTTTCTTT